The subject of this entry is one T cell receptor beta chain. Its antigen is as yet unknown. Unique molecular identifiers were present in the TCR beta cDNA libraries. Input of roughly 0.85 to 11 million T cells yielded 500,000 to 650,000 cDNA molecules. TCRdb redid the calling of the PCR reads with MiXCR, one entry per CDR3 protein. The table lists 650,000 to 850,000 distinct CDR3 sequences, 46% of them singletons. The V end lost 1 base, the J end lost 5 bases, and 20 bases lay between the germline ends. Germline CDR1 is SGHDN and CDR2 is FVKESK. The CDR3 consists of 17 residues. The data were obtained in a study of post-analysis software for immune sequencing data. Study results and limitations: For normalized Chao1 diversity, multiple sclerosis patients scored significantly lower than controls did. Controls showed lower frequencies than patients for 4 or 5 TRBV segments, and TRBV5-6, TRBV5-1 and TRBV20-1 were among these. F measure showed strong co-clustering of same-batch samples.

This chain uses TRBV14 with TRBJ1-2, with D possibly TRBD1 on 5 matching bases. The sample consisted of blood. The origin of this receptor is a girl aged 10-17 years with multiple sclerosis. The CDR3 loop is CASSQGGGGHFSYGYTF. In DNA form, the CDR3 reads TGTGCCAGCAGCCAAGGTGGTGGCGGACATTTCAGTTATGGCTACACCTTC. Full variable domain (outside the CDR3, taken from reference TRBV14 and TRBJ1-2): EAGVTQFPSHSVIEKGQTVTLRCDPISGHDNLYWYRRVMGKEIKFLLHFVKESKQDESGMPNNRFLAERTGGTYSTLKVQPAELEDSGVYFCASSQGGGGHFSYGYTFGSGTRLTVV.